The 2 T cell receptor beta chains in this list originate from one sample, sequenced in a study of a mutant IDH1 vaccine in newly diagnosed glioma. Generated by immunoSEQ multiplex PCR, the TCRdb table keeps only in-frame clones and is missing some. There are over 55,000 clones in the sample; about 86% occur only once, and over 4% lies in the top ten. Time point meaning: baseline, week 1 (first vaccination visit). Treatment defined: pre-vaccination baseline after standard-of-care therapy. The sample was peripheral blood mononuclear cells (PBMCs), taken from a glioma patient treated with radiotherapy, temozolomide or both. All receptors come from a woman younger than 30 with glioma. Some clones in this sample may be carry-over from other donors' samples.

The genes are TRBV27 and TRBJ2-7; a possible D gene is TRBD1 (6 bases). CDR3 length: 14 residues. CDR1 and CDR2 from the germline V gene are MNHEY and SMNVEV (reference sequence). Deletions cut 6 bases from V and 5 bases from J, with 17 bases between. CDR3 coding DNA: TGTGCCAGCAGCCCGGACAGTCCGCGCCACGAGCAGTACTTC. Its translation: CASSPDSPRHEQYF.

The chain carries TRBV7-8 and TRBJ2-5; D remains unclear. CDR3 length equals 12 residues. Germline loops: CDR1 SGHVS, CDR2 FQNEAQ. V was clipped by 5 bases and J by 4 bases, with 8 bases between them. This CDR3 reads CASSTPGETQYF. The CDR3 region has the DNA TGTGCCAGCAGCACCCCTGGAGAGACCCAGTACTTC. The full variable domain, its missing parts supplied by reference TRBV7-8 and TRBJ2-5, is GAGVSQSPRYKVAKRGQDVALRCDPISGHVSLFWYQQALGQGPEFLTYFQNEAQLDKSGLPSDRFFAERPEGSVSTLKIQRTQQEDSAVYLCASSTPGETQYFGPGTRLLVL.